The 27 T cell receptor beta chains in this list originate from one sample, sequenced in a study of cytomegalovirus exposure and HLA in healthy donors. PCR used 60 Vbeta primers and 13 Jbeta primers. Libraries were prepared by immunoSEQ multiplex PCR; TCRdb keeps only in-frame clonotypes and omits some of them. The sample includes 100,000 to 120,000 clones, around 80% seen only once; the top ten take 10% to 15%. The sequencing input was PBMCs. The receptors were sampled from a man aged 30 to 45 in good health and CMV-seropositive.

The chain combines TRBV5-6 with TRBJ1-3; possible D gene TRBD1, 5 bases. Trimming pared 5 bases from V and 4 bases from J, leaving 13 bases between. This CDR3 comprises 14 residues. Per germline, CDR1 SGHDT and CDR2 YYEEEE. CDR3 amino acids: CASRRRGSGNTIYF. In DNA form, the CDR3 reads TGTGCCAGCAGACGGAGGGGTTCAGGAAACACCATATATTTT.

This chain links TRBV6-6 with TRBJ1-1; 8 bases align to TRBD1. CDR1 is MNHNY, CDR2 SVGAGI, per germline (reference sequence). Trimming cost V 6 bases and J 4 bases; bases outside gene matches: 10. This CDR3 has 15 amino acids. CDR3 coding DNA: TGTGCCAGCAGACCCGGACAGGGTAAGGCCACTGAAGCTTTCTTT. It is translated as CASRPGQGKATEAFF.

The gene calls are TRBV20-1 and TRBJ2-7; D not certain. CDR1 is DFQATT and CDR2 is SNEGSKA in the germline V gene (reference sequence). The CDR3 spans 11 residues. The ends were cut back, 6 bases at V and 4 bases at J, with 10 bases in the middle. CDR3 DNA sequence: TGCAGTGCCAAAGTCGGTTACGAGCAGTACTTC. Protein: CSAKVGYEQYF.

In this sample, this clone turned up a few times. This chain joins TRBV2 and TRBJ1-5; D is undetermined. Germline assignment: CDR1 SNHLY and CDR2 FYNNEI. V was pared by 0 bases and J by 2 bases, with 8 bases between. This CDR3 contains 15 residues. The CDR3 is CASSEACEGNQPQHF. CDR3 bases: TGTGCCAGCAGTGAAGCTTGTGAGGGCAATCAGCCCCAGCATTTT.

The chain employs TRBV19 and TRBJ1-6; possibly TRBD1 for D (6 bases). Germline loops: CDR1 LNHDA, CDR2 SQIVND (reference sequence). The CDR3 is made up of 13 amino acids. The CDR3 DNA is TGTGCGACTAAGGCGGGGGCCTATTCACCCCTCCACTTT. Its translation: CATKAGAYSPLHF. The whole variable domain, filled in from reference TRBV19 and TRBJ1-6, reads DGGITQSPKYLFRKEGQNVTLSCEQNLNHDAMYWYRQDPGQGLRLIYYSQIVNDFQKGDIAEGYSVSREKKESFPLTVTSAQKNPTAFYLCATKAGAYSPLHFGNGTRLTVT.

This chain joins TRBV4-1 and TRBJ1-1, with a tentative D call TRBD1 (6 bases). The CDR3 loop spans 14 amino acids. From germline, CDR1 is MGHRA and CDR2 YSYEKL. V was shortened by 4 bases and J by 5 bases, with 14 bases between the two germline ends. As DNA, the CDR3 is TGCGCCAGCAGCCGTCTGGGGGCGACGACTGAAGCTTTCTTT. Amino acids: CASSRLGATTEAFF.

The chain employs TRBV5-8 and TRBJ1-1; TRBD1 matches at 7 bases. There are 14 residues in the CDR3. Germline V CDR1 and CDR2: SGHTS, YDEGEE. Unmatched junction bases numbered 8, after V lost 4 bases and J lost 5 bases. The CDR3 spells CASSPRDRKTEAFF. The CDR3 region has the DNA TGTGCCAGCAGCCCGAGGGACAGAAAGACTGAAGCTTTCTTT.

The chain is built from TRBV28 and TRBJ2-1, with a possible D match to TRBD2 (6 bases). V shed 11 bases and J shed 2 bases, with 10 bases lying between them. The CDR3 sequence is 12 residues long. Germline V gene sequence: CDR1 MDHEN, CDR2 SYDVKM. The CDR3 sequence: CAARGTYNEQFF. The CDR3 region has the DNA TGTGCCGCCCGGGGGACCTACAATGAGCAGTTCTTC.

The chain carries TRBV9 and TRBJ2-7, with a tentative D call TRBD2 (6 bases). Germline-derived CDR1 and CDR2 are SGDLS and YYNGEE. Deletions cut 5 bases from V and 4 bases from J, with 16 bases between. CDR3 length: 14 amino acids. The CDR3 coding sequence is TGTGCCAGCAGTCCGCTAGGGACTCCATACGAGCAGTACTTC. Residues: CASSPLGTPYEQYF.

CDR3 residues: CASSQKRQSNQPQHF. The DNA of the CDR3 is TGTGCCAGCAGCCAAAAGAGACAGAGCAATCAGCCCCAGCATTTT. This chain connects TRBV5-4 to TRBJ1-5; D is possibly TRBD1 (5 bases). Germline assignment: CDR1 SGHNT and CDR2 YYREEE (reference sequence). Trimming cost V 4 bases and J 1 base, with 12 bases left between them. The CDR3 has 15 amino acids.

The rearrangement uses TRBV5-1 and TRBJ2-1; weak D call: TRBD2 (5 bases). The V and J ends lost 0 bases and 0 bases respectively, with 10 bases between them. CDR1 and CDR2 from the germline V gene are SGHRS and YFSETQ. The CDR3 has 16 residues. In nucleotides, the CDR3 is TGCGCCAGCAGCTTGGACCCGGGGTCCTCCTACAATGAGCAGTTCTTC. Translating gives CASSLDPGSSYNEQFF. Drawing the rest from reference TRBV5-1 and TRBJ2-1, the complete variable domain is KAGVTQTPRYLIKTRGQQVTLSCSPISGHRSVSWYQQTPGQGLQFLFEYFSETQRNKGNFPGRFSGRQFSNSRSEMNVSTLELGDSALYLCASSLDPGSSYNEQFFGPGTRLTVL.

V is TRBV25-1 and J is TRBJ1-6; no clear D. Germline V gives CDR1 MGHDK, CDR2 SYGVNS. The CDR3 has 13 residues. V was shortened by 4 bases and J by 4 bases, with 5 bases between the two germline ends. CDR3 amino acids: CASSAPYNSPLHF. The DNA of the CDR3 is TGTGCCAGCAGTGCTCCTTATAATTCACCCCTCCACTTT.

V gene TRBV5-6 combines with J gene TRBJ1-2; D is unclear. The CDR3 length is 14 residues. Germline CDR1 SGHDT, CDR2 YYEEEE. Trimming took off 5 bases at V and 4 bases at J, with 15 bases between the two ends. In DNA form, the CDR3 reads TGTGCCAGCAGAACCCCGGACTCGCCCTATGGCTACACCTTC. Residues: CASRTPDSPYGYTF.

V gene TRBV18 combines with J gene TRBJ1-5; TRBD1 agrees at 7 bases. J was trimmed by 11 bases and V by 3 bases; bases with no gene match: 4. This CDR3 is built from 12 residues. Germline assignment: CDR1 KGHSH and CDR2 LQKENI. The CDR3 nucleotides are TGTGCCAGCTCACCTGAAACAGGGGCCCAGCATTTT. Amino acids: CASSPETGAQHF.

The J gene is TRBJ2-3, the V gene TRBV7-2; no definite D call. CDR1 and CDR2 from the germline V gene are SGHTA and FQGNSA. The V gene lost 5 bases and the J gene lost 4 bases, with 13 bases spanning the gap. The CDR3 sequence is 14 residues long. The CDR3 DNA is TGTGCCAGCAGCCCCGAAATTTCGGCAGATACGCAGTATTTT. This encodes CASSPEISADTQYF.

V usage is TRBV5-1 and J usage is TRBJ2-4, with 11 bases lining up with TRBD1. The CDR3 consists of 16 residues. Trimming took 0 bases from V and 8 from J; bases not matched to a gene: 7. From germline, CDR1 is SGHRS and CDR2 YFSETQ. As DNA, the CDR3 is TGCGCCAGCAGCTTGGGGACAGGGGGCGGATGGGACATTCAGTACTTC. Translation: CASSLGTGGGWDIQYF.

The chain carries TRBV29-1 and TRBJ2-3, with TRBD1 matching 9 bases. Germline CDR1 and CDR2: SQVTM and ANQGSEA. The CDR3 is 13 residues long. V lost 5 bases and J lost 4; bases outside the gene matches: 4. This chain's CDR3 is CSVYRGQADTQYF. The CDR3 DNA sequence: TGCAGCGTTTACAGGGGGCAGGCAGATACGCAGTATTTT.

The chain's CDR3 is CASSLSDRGSGNTIYF. CDR3 bases: TGTGCCAGCTCCCTCTCGGACAGGGGCTCTGGAAACACCATATATTTT. The chain is built from TRBV18 and TRBJ1-3; TRBD1 agrees at 9 bases. The V segment lost 6 bases and the J segment 0 bases; nucleotides outside the gene matches: 6. From germline, CDR1 is KGHSH and CDR2 LQKENI. This CDR3 comprises 16 residues.

This sequence joins TRBV19 and TRBJ1-6, with 12 bases lining up with TRBD1. Per the germline V gene, CDR1 is LNHDA and CDR2 is SQIVND (reference sequence). CDR3 length: 15 residues. V gave up 5 bases and J gave up 11 bases; unmatched junction bases: 7. The CDR3 nucleotides read TGTGCCAGTAGTCGGGGACAGGGGGCGCGGGCACCCCTCCACTTT. Its protein product is CASSRGQGARAPLHF.

The chain employs TRBV10-1 and TRBJ1-3; D is unresolved. The germline gives CDR1 WNHNN, CDR2 SYGVQD (reference sequence). V dropped 0 bases and J dropped 2 bases, with 11 bases sitting between them. This CDR3 contains 16 residues. The CDR3 sequence is CASSESVEGAGNTIYF. CDR3 sequence (DNA): TGCGCCAGCAGTGAGTCCGTTGAGGGTGCTGGAAACACCATATATTTT.

The J gene is TRBJ2-1, the V gene TRBV7-6; TRBD2 matches at 7 bases. Trimming removed 1 base from V and 12 bases from J; junction bases left unmatched: 6. CDR1 is SGHVS, CDR2 FNYEAQ, per germline. This CDR3 spans 13 amino acids. The CDR3 protein is CASSLDEAGVQFF. CDR3 coding DNA: TGTGCCAGCAGCTTAGATGAGGCGGGGGTGCAGTTCTTC.

This rearrangement joins TRBV10-3 to TRBJ2-5, with TRBD2 identical over 10 bases. CDR1 and CDR2 from the germline V gene are ENHRY and SYGVKD. The CDR3 runs 15 residues. Losses at the gene ends were 6 bases for V and 1 base for J; bases not matched to a gene: 5. The CDR3 DNA follows: TGTGCCATCAGGCAGCGGGGGGGCCCCCAAGAGACCCAGTACTTC. It codes for CAIRQRGGPQETQYF.

This sequence joins TRBV10-2 and TRBJ2-3; 13 positions agree with TRBD2. With V trimmed by 6 bases and J by 3 bases, 9 bases remained unmatched. Germline V gene lookup returns CDR1 WSHSY and CDR2 SAAADI. The CDR3 consists of 17 residues. The CDR3 sequence is CASSDTSGGAGTDTQYF. In DNA, the CDR3 is TGCGCCAGCAGCGACACTAGCGGGGGGGCCGGAACAGATACGCAGTATTTT.

The chain has TRBV14 and TRBJ2-1, with 7 bases fitting TRBD1. This CDR3 region has 15 residues. Losses at the gene ends were 4 bases for V and 4 bases for J; bases not matched to a gene: 7. Germline V gene lookup returns CDR1 SGHDN and CDR2 FVKESK. CDR3 residues: CASSRRDSFYNEQFF. DNA for the CDR3: TGTGCCAGCAGCCGCCGGGACAGCTTTTACAATGAGCAGTTCTTC. Using reference TRBV14 and TRBJ2-1 for the parts outside the CDR3, the full variable domain is EAGVTQFPSHSVIEKGQTVTLRCDPISGHDNLYWYRRVMGKEIKFLLHFVKESKQDESGMPNNRFLAERTGGTYSTLKVQPAELEDSGVYFCASSRRDSFYNEQFFGPGTRLTVL.

CDR3 sequence: CASSLALATNEKLFF. CDR3 nucleotides: TGTGCCAGCAGCTTAGCTCTTGCAACTAATGAAAAACTGTTTTTT. The chain combines TRBV11-2 with TRBJ1-4, with unresolved D. Trimming left V 1 base short and J 0 bases short, with 6 bases between. This CDR3 is 15 amino acids long. Per the germline V gene, CDR1 is SGHAT and CDR2 is FQNNGV.

The V gene is TRBV6-1, the J gene TRBJ2-2; the match to TRBD2 covers 9 bases. CDR1 and CDR2 (germline): MNHNS, SASEGT. The V gene end was trimmed by 6 bases and the J gene end by 0 bases; junction bases not matched to a gene: 2. The CDR3 is made up of 15 amino acids. The CDR3 protein is CASRIAGANTGELFF. The CDR3 region has the DNA TGTGCCAGCAGGATAGCGGGGGCGAACACCGGGGAGCTGTTTTTT.

The J gene is TRBJ2-3, the V gene TRBV10-3; tentatively, D is TRBD2 (7 bases). The CDR3 is 18 amino acids. Germline V gene data show CDR1 as ENHRY and CDR2 as SYGVKD. V lost 3 bases to trimming and J lost 2 bases, with 21 bases between them. This chain's CDR3 is CAISDPGRGRGTTDTQYF. CDR3 DNA: TGTGCCATCAGTGACCCGGGGCGGGGGCGGGGAACCACAGATACGCAGTATTTT.